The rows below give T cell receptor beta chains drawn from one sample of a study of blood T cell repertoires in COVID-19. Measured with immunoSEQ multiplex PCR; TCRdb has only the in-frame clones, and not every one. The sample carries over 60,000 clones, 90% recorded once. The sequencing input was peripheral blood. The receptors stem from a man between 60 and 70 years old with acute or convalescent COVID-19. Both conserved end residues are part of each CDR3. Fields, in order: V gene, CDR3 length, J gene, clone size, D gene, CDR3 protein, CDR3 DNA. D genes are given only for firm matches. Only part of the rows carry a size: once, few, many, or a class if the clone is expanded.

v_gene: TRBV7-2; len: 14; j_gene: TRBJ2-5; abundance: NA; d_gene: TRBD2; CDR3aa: CASSFKRGGETQYF; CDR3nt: TGTGCCAGCAGCTTTAAGCGGGGTGGAGAGACCCAGTACTTC
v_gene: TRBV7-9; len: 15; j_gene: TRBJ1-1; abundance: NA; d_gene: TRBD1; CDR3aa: CASSALGQGNTEAFF; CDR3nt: TGTGCCAGCAGCGCACTGGGACAGGGGAACACTGAAGCTTTCTTT
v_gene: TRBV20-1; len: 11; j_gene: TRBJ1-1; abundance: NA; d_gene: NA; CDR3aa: CSASRQAEAFF; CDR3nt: TGCAGTGCTAGTCGGCAGGCTGAAGCTTTCTTT
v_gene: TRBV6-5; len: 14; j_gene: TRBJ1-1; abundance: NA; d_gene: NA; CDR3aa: CASSYSPVRTEAFF; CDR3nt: TGTGCCAGCAGTTACTCTCCGGTGAGGACTGAAGCTTTCTTT
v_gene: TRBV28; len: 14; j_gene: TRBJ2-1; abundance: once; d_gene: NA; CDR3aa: CASSHAPRDNEQFF; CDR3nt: TGTGCCAGCAGCCACGCTCCCAGGGACAATGAGCAGTTCTTC
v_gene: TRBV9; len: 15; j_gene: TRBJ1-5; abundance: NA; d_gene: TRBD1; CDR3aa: CASSLGQGSNQPQHF; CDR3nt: TGTGCCAGCAGCCTGGGACAGGGGAGCAATCAGCCCCAGCATTTT
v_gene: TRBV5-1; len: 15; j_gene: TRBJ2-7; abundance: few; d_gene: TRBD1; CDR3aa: CASSLAGQGFGEQYF; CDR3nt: TGCGCCAGCAGCTTGGCCGGACAGGGCTTCGGCGAGCAGTACTTC
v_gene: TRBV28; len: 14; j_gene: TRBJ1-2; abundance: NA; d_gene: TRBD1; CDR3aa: CASGDGTGFYGYTF; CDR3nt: TGTGCCAGCGGCGACGGGACAGGGTTCTATGGCTACACCTTC
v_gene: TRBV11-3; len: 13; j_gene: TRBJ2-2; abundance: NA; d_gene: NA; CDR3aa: CASSDRLTGELFF; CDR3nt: TGTGCCAGCAGCGACAGGTTAACCGGGGAGCTGTTTTTT
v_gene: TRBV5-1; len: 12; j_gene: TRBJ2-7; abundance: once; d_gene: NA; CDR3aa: CASSFDRYEQYF; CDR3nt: TGCGCCAGCAGCTTCGACAGGTACGAGCAGTACTTC
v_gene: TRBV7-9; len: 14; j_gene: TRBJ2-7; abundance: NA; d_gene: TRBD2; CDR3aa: CASSPGGFSYEQYF; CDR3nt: TGTGCCAGCAGCCCGGGGGGTTTCTCCTACGAGCAGTACTTC
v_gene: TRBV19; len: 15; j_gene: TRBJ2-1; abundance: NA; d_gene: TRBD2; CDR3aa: CASSIVTSGGNEQFF; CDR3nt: TGTGCCAGTAGTATAGTGACTAGCGGGGGGAATGAGCAGTTCTTC
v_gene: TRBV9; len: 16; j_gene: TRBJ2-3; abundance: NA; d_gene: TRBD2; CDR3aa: CASSETDSGGADTQYF; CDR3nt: TGTGCCAGCAGCGAGACCGATAGCGGGGGGGCAGATACGCAGTATTTT
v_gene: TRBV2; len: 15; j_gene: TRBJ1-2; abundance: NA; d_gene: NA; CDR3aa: CASSEAGAINYGYTF; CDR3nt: TGTGCCAGCAGTGAAGCGGGGGCGATTAACTATGGCTACACCTTC
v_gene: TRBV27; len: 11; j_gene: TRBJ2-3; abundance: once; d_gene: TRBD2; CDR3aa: CASTGGDTQYF; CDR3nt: TGTGCCAGCACCGGGGGGGATACGCAGTATTTT
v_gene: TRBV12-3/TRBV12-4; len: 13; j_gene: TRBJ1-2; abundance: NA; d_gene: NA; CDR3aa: CASSPDGARGYTF; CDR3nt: TGTGCCAGCAGCCCCGACGGTGCGAGGGGCTACACCTTC
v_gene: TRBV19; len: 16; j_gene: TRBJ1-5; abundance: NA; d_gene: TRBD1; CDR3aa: CASSIGPGQGNQPQHF; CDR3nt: TGTGCCAGTAGTATAGGTCCCGGACAGGGCAATCAGCCCCAGCATTTT
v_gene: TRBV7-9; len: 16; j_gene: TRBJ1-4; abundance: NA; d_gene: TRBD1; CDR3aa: CASSTRTGGRNEKLFF; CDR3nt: TGTGCCAGCAGCACGAGAACAGGGGGGAGAAATGAAAAACTGTTTTTT
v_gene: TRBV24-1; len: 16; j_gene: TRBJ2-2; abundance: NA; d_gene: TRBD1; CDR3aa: CATSPGTGGSTGELFF; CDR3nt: TGTGCCACCAGTCCCGGGACAGGGGGCTCTACCGGGGAGCTGTTTTTT
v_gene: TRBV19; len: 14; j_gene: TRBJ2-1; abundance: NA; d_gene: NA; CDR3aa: CASRGRETYNEQFF; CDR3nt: TGTGCCAGTAGGGGACGGGAGACCTACAATGAGCAGTTCTTC
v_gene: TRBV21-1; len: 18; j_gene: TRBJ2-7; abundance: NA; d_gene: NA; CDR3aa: CASSKAGVAGTGRYEQYF; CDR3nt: TGTGCCAGCAGCAAAGCGGGGGTGGCCGGGACAGGCCGCTACGAGCAGTACTTC
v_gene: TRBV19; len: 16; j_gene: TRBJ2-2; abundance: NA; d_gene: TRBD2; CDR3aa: CASSTYSGANTGELFF; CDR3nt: TGTGCCAGTAGTACCTATAGCGGGGCAAACACCGGGGAGCTGTTTTTT
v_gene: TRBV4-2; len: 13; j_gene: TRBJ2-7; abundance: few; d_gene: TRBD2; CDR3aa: CASSEGLPYEQYF; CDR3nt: TGTGCCAGCAGCGAGGGACTACCCTACGAGCAGTACTTC
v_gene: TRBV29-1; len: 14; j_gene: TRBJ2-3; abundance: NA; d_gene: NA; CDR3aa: CSAERDSYTDTQYF; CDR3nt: TGCAGCGCAGAACGAGACAGTTACACAGATACGCAGTATTTT
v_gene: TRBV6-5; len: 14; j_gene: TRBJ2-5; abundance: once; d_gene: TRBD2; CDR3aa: CASSSTSRQETQYF; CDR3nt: TGTGCCAGCAGTTCGACTAGCAGGCAAGAGACCCAGTACTTC
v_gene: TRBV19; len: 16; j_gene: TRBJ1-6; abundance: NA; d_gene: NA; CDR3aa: CASSSRGRNYNSPLHF; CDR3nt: TGTGCCAGTAGTAGCCGCGGGAGGAACTATAATTCACCCCTCCACTTT
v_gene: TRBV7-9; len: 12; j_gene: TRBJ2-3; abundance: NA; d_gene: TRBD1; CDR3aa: CASSLEGGERYF; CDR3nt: TGTGCCAGCAGCTTAGAAGGGGGCGAAAGGTATTTT
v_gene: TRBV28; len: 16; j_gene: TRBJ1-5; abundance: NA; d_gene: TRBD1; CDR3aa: CASSFGTGYSNQPQHF; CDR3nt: TGTGCCAGCAGTTTTGGGACAGGTTATAGCAATCAGCCCCAGCATTTT
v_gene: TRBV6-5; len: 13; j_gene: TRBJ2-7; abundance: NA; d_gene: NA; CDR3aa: CASTRDRVYEQYF; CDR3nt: TGTGCCAGCACCAGGGATAGGGTCTACGAGCAGTACTTC
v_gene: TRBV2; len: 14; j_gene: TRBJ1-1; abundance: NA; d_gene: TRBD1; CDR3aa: CADRGQGGQSEAFF; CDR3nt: TGTGCCGACCGGGGACAGGGCGGACAAAGTGAAGCTTTCTTT
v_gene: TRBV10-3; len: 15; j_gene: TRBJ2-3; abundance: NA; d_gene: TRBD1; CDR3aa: CAISISGTGTDTQYF; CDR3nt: TGTGCCATCAGTATCTCCGGGACAGGGACAGATACGCAGTATTTT
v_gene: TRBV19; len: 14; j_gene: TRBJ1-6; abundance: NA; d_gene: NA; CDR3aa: CASGPGSTNSPLHF; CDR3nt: TGTGCCAGTGGGCCGGGATCGACTAATTCACCCCTCCACTTT